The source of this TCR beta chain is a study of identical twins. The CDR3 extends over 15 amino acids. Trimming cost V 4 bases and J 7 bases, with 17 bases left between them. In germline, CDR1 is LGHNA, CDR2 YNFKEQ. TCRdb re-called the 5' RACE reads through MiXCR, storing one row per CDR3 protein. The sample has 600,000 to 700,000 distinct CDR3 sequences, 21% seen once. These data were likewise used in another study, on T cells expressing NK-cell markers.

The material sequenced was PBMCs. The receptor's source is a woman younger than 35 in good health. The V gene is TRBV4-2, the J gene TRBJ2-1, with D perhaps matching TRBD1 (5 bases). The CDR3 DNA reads TGTGCCAGCAGCCCCCGTGGGGCTCCTGGAAATGAGCAGTTCTTC. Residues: CASSPRGAPGNEQFF.